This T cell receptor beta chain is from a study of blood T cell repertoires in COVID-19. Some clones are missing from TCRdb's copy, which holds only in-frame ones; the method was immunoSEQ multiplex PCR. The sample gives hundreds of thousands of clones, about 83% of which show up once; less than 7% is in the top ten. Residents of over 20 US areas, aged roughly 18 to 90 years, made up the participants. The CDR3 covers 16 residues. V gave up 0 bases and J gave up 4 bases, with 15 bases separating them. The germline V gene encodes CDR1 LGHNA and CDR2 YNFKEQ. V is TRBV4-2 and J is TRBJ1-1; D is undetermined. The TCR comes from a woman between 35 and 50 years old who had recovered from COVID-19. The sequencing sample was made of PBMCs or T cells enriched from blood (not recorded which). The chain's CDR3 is CASSQDLRVPFTEAFF. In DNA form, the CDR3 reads TGTGCCAGCAGCCAAGATCTTCGGGTACCCTTCACTGAAGCTTTCTTT.